This T cell receptor (beta chain) is from a study of CD8+ T cells in alopecia areata. Study-wide results and limits: Tofacitinib significantly lowered scalp clonality and expanded CD8+ clones among the top 100.

Concerning this clone itself: Its antigen is currently unknown.

The treatment denotes: oral pan-JAK inhibitor, 5-10 mg twice daily. Following RNA extraction, reverse transcription yielded cDNA that acted as the sequencing template. Some clones are missing from TCRdb's copy, which holds only in-frame ones; the method was immunoSEQ multiplex PCR. The table shows fewer than 250,000 clones, with around 60% occurring only once. Germline CDR1 reads SGHRS; CDR2 reads YFSETQ. The V and J ends lost 4 bases and 2 bases, in that order; junction bases with no gene match: 6. The CDR3 loop spans 15 amino acids. Sequenced material: CD4+ T cells sorted from blood, taken at week 4, from a patient treated with tofacitinib. The chain joins TRBV5-1 to TRBJ2-7; 10 bases are a match to TRBD2. The receptor comes from a human donor with alopecia areata. CDR3 sequence reads: CASSARLAGAYEQYF. CDR3 nucleotide sequence: TGCGCCAGCAGCGCTAGACTAGCGGGTGCCTACGAGCAGTACTTC.